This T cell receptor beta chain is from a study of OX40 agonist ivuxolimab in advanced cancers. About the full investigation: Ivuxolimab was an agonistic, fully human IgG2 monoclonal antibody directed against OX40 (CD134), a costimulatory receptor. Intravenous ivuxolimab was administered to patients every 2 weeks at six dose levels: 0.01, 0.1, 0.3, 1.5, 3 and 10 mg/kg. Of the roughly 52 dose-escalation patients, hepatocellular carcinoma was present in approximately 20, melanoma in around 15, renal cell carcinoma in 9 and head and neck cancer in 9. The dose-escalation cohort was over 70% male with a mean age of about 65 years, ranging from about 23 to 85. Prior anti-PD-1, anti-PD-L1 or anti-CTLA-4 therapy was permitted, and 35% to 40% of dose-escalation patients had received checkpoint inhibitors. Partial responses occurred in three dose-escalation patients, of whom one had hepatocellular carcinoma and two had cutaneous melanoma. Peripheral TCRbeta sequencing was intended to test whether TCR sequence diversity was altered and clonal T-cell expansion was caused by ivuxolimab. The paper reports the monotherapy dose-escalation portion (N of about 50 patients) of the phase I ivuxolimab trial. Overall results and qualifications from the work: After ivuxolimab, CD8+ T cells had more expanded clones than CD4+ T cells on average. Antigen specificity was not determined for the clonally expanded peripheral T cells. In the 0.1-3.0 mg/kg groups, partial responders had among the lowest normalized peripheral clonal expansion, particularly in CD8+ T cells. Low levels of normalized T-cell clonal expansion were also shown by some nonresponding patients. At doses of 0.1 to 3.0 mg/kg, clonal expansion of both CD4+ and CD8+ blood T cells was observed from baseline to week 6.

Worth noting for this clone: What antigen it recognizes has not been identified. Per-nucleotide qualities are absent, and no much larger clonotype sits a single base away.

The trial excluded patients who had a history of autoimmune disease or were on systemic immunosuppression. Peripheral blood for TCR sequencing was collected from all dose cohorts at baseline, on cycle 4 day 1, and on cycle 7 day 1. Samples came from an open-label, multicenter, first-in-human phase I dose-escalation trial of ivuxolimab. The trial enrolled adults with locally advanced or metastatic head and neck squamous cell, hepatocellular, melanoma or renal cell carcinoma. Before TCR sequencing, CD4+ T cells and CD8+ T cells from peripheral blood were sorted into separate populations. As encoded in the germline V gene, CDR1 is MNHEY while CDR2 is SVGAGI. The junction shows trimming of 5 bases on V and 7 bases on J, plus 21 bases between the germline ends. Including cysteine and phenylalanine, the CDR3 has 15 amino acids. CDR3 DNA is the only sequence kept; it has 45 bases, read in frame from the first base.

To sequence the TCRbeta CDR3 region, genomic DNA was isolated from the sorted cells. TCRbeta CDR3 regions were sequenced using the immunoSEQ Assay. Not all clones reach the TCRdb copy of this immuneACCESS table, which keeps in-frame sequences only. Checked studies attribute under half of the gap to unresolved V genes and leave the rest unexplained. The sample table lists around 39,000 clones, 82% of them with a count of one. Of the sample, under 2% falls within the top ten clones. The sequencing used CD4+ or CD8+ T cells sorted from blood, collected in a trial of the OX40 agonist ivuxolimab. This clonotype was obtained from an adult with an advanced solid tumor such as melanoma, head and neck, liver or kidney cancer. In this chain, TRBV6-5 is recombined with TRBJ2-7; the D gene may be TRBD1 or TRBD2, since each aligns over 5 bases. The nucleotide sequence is TGTGCCAGCAGTCGACCGGGACCCGCTACGAGGGAGCAGTACTTC. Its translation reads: CASSRPGPATREQYF.